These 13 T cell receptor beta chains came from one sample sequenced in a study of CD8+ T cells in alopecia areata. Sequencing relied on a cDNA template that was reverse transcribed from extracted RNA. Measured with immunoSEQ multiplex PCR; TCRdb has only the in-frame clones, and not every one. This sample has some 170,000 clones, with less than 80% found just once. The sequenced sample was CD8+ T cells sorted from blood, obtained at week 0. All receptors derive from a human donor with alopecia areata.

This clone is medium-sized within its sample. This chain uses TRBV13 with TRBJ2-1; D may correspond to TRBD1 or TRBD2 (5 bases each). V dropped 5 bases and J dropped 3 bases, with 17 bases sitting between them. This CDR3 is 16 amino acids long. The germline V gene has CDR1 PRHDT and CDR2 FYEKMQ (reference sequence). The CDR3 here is CASSVEGHRGYNEQFF. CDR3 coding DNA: TGTGCCAGCAGCGTCGAGGGGCACCGGGGCTACAATGAGCAGTTCTTC. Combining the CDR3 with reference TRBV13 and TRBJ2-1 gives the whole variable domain AAGVIQSPRHLIKEKRETATLKCYPIPRHDTVYWYQQGPGQDPQFLISFYEKMQSDKGSIPDRFSAQQFSDYHSELNMSSLELGDSALYFCASSVEGHRGYNEQFFGPGTRLTVL.

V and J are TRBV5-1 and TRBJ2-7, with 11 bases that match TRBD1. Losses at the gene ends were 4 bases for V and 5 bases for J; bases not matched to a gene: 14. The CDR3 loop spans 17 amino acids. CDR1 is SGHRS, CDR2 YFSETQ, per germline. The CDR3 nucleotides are TGCGCCAGCAGCATCTTAGACCTTAAGGACAGGGGGCACGAGCAGTACTTC. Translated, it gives CASSILDLKDRGHEQYF.

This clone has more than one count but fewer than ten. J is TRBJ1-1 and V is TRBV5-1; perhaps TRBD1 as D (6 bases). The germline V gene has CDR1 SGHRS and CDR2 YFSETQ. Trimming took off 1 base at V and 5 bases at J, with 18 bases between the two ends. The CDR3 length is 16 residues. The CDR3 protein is CASSLFVPQGKTEAFF. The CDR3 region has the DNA TGCGCCAGCAGCTTGTTTGTACCACAGGGAAAAACTGAAGCTTTCTTT.

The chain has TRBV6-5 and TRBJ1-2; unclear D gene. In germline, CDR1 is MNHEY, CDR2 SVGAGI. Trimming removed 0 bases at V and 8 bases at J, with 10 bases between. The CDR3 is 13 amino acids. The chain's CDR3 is CASSYSGYRGYTF. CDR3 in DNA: TGTGCCAGCAGTTACTCGGGGTATCGCGGCTACACCTTC.

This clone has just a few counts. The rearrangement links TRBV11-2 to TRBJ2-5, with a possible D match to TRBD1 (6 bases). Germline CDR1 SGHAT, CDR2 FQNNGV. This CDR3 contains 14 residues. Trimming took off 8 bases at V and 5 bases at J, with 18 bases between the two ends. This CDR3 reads CASAIGQLRETQYF. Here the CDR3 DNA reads TGTGCCAGCGCCATCGGACAGCTAAGGGAGACCCAGTACTTC.

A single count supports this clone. The DNA for the CDR3 is TGCGCCAGCAGCTTGGGTAGCCGGACAGATACGCAGTATTTT. Translated, it gives CASSLGSRTDTQYF. The chain couples TRBV5-1 to TRBJ2-3; unclear D gene. The CDR3 totals 14 residues. Per germline, CDR1 SGHRS and CDR2 YFSETQ. Trimming pared 0 bases from V and 3 bases from J, leaving 8 bases between.

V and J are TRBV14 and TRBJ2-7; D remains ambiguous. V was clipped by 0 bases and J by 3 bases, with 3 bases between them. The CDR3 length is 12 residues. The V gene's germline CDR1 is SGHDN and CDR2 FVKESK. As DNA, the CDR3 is TGTGCCAGCAGCCAAGAGAGCTACGAGCAGTACTTC. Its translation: CASSQESYEQYF.

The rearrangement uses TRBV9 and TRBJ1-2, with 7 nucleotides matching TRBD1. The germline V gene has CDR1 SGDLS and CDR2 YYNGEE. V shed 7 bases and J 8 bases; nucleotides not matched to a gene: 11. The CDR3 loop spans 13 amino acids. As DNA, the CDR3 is TGTGCCAGCTACGACAGGGCCGCGGACGGCTACACCTTC. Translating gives CASYDRAADGYTF.

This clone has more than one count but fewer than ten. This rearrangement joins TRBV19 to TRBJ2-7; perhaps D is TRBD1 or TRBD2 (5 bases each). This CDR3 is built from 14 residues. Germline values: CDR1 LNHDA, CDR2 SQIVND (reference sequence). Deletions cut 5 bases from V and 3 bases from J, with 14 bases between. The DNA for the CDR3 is TGTGCCAGTAGTGCCGGGACGTCTATCTACGAGCAGTACTTC. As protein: CASSAGTSIYEQYF.

CDR3 loop: CASSFSGAEQFF. For the CDR3, the DNA is TGTGCCAGCAGTTTCTCGGGCGCGGAGCAGTTCTTC. The rearrangement uses TRBV27 and TRBJ2-1; D remains unclear. CDR3 size: 12 residues. Germline V CDR1 and CDR2: MNHEY, SMNVEV (reference sequence). V shed 3 bases and J shed 10 bases, with 10 bases lying between them.

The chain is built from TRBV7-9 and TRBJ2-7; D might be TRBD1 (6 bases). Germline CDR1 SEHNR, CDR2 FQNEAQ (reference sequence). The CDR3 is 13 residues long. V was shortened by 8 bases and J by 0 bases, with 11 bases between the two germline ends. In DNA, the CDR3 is TGTGCCAGCTCCGGGACACTCTCCTACGAGCAGTACTTC. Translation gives CASSGTLSYEQYF. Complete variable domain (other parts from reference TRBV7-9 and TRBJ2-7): DTGVSQNPRHKITKRGQNVTFRCDPISEHNRLYWYRQTLGQGPEFLTYFQNEAQLEKSRLLSDRFSAERPKGSFSTLEIQRTEQGDSAMYLCASSGTLSYEQYFGPGTRLTVT.

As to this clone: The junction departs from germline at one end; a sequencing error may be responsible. CDR3 in amino acids: CASSLGEVLETQYF. Here the CDR3 DNA reads TGTGCTAGCAGCTTAGGGGAGGTTTTAGAGACCCAGTACTTC. The rearrangement uses TRBV7-7 and TRBJ2-5; D might be TRBD2 (6 bases). The germline V gene has CDR1 SSHAT and CDR2 FNYEAQ (reference sequence). CDR3 length: 14 residues.

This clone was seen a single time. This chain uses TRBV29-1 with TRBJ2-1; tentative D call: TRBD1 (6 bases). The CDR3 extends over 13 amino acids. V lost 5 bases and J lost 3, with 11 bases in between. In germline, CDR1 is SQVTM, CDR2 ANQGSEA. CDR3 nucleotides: TGCAGCGTTACAGGGCTCAACTACAATGAGCAGTTCTTC. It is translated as CSVTGLNYNEQFF.